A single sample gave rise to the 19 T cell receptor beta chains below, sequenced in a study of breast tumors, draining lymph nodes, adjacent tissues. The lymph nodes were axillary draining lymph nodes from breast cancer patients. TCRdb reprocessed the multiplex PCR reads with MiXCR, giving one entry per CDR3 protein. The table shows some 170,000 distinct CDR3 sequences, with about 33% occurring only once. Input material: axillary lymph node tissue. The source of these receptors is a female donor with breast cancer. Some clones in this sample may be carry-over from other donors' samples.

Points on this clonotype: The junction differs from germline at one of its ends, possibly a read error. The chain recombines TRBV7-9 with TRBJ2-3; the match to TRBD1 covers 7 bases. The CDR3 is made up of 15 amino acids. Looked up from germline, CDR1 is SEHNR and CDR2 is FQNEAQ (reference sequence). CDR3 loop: CASSLRTGRTETQYF. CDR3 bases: TGTGCCAGCAGCCTTCGGACAGGACGCACAGAAACGCAGTATTTT.

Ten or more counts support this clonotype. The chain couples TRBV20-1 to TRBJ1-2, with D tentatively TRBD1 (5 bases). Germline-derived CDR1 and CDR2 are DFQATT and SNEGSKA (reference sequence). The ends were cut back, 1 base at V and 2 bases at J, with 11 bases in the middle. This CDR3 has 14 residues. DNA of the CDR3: TGCAGTGCTAGAGGGAGGGGTCAGAACTATGGCTACACCTTC. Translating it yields CSARGRGQNYGYTF.

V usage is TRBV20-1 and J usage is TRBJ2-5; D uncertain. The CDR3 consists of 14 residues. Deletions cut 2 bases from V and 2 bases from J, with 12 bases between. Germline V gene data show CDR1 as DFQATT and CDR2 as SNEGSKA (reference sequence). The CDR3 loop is CSARRSGLQETQYF. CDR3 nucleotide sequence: TGCAGTGCTAGAAGATCCGGTCTTCAAGAGACCCAGTACTTC.

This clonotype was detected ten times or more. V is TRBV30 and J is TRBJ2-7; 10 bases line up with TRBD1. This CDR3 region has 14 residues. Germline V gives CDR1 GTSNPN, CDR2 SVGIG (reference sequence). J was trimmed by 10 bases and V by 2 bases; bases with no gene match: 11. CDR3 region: CAWSYIGQGGRQYF. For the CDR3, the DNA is TGTGCCTGGAGTTACATAGGACAGGGGGGCCGTCAGTACTTC.

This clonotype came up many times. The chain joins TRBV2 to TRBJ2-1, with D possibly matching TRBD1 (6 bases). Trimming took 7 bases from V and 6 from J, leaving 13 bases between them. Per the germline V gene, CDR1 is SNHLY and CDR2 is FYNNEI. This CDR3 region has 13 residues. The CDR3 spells CASKLTGLNEQFF. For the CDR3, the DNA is TGTGCCAGCAAGTTGACAGGCCTCAATGAGCAGTTCTTC.

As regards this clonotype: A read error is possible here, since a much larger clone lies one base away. The CDR3 region is CASSPQTSGVPYEQYF. The CDR3 DNA reads TGTGCCAGCAGTCCGCAGACTAGCGGGGTACCCTACGAGCAGTACTTC. This chain uses TRBV6-5 with TRBJ2-7, with 11 bases fitting TRBD2. Germline CDR1 is MNHEY and CDR2 is SVGAGI. Trimming cost V 5 bases and J 2 bases; bases outside gene matches: 8. This CDR3 comprises 16 residues.

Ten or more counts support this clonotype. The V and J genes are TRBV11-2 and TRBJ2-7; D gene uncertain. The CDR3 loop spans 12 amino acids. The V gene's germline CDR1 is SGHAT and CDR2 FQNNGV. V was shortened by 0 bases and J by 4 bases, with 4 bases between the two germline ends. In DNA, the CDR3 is TGTGCCAGCAGCTTAGACAAGTACGAGCAGTACTTC. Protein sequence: CASSLDKYEQYF.

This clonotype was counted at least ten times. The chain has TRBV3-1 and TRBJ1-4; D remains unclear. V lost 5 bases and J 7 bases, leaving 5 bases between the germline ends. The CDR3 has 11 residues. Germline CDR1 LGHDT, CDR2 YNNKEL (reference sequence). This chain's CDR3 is CASSSGEKLFF. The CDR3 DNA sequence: TGTGCCAGCAGCTCTGGTGAAAAACTGTTTTTT.

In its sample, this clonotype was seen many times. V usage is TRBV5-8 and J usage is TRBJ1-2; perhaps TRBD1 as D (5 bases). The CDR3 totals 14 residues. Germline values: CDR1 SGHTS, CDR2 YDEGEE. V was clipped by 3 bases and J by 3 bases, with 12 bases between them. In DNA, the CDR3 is TGTGCCAGCAGCTCCGTCGGGACTTACTATGGCTACACCTTC. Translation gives CASSSVGTYYGYTF.

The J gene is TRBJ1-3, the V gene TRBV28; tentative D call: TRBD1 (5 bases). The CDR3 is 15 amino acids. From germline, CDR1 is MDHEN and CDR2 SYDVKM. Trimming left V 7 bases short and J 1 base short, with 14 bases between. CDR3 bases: TGTGCCAGCACCCGAGGGGAACATTCTGGAAACACCATATATTTT. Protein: CASTRGEHSGNTIYF. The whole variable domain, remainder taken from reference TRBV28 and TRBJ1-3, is DVKVTQSSRYLVKRTGEKVFLECVQDMDHENMFWYRQDPGLGLRLIYFSYDVKMKEKGDIPEGYSVSREKKERFSLILESASTNQTSMYLCASTRGEHSGNTIYFGEGSWLTVV.

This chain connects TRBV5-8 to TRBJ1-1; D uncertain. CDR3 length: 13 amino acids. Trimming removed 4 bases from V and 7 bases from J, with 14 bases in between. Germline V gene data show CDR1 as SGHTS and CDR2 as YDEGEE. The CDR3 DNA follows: TGTGCCAGCAGCCCTAAAGGACCGGTTGAAGCTTTCTTT. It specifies CASSPKGPVEAFF.

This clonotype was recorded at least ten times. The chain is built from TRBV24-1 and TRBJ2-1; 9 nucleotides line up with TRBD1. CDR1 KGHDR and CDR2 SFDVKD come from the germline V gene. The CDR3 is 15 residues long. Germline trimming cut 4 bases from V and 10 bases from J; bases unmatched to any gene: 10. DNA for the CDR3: TGTGCCACCAGTGAGCCGGGACAGGGAATCAGAGAGCAGTTCTTC. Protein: CATSEPGQGIREQFF.

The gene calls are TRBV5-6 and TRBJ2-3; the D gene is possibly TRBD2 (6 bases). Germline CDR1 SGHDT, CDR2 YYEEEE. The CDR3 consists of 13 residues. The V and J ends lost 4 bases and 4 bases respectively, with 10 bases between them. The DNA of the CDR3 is TGTGCCAGCAGCCCCGGAGGGTCAGATACGCAGTATTTT. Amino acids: CASSPGGSDTQYF.

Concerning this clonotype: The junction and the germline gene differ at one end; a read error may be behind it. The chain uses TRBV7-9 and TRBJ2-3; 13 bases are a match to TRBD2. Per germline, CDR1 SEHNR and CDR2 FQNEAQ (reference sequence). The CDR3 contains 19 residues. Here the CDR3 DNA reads TGTGCCAGCAGCTTAGGAGCTGCGACTAGCGGGGGGACCACAGATACGCAGTGTTTT. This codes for CASSLGAATSGGTTDTQCF. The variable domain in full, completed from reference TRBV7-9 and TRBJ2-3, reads DTGVSQNPRHKITKRGQNVTFRCDPISEHNRLYWYRQTLGQGPEFLTYFQNEAQLEKSRLLSDRFSAERPKGSFSTLEIQRTEQGDSAMYLCASSLGAATSGGTTDTQCFGPGTRLTVL.

CDR3 protein: CASSFSPHNSPLHF. DNA for the CDR3: TGTGCCAGCAGTTTTTCGCCCCATAATTCACCCCTCCACTTT. The chain couples TRBV12-3 or TRBV12-4 to TRBJ1-6; D call uncertain. Deletions cut 3 bases from V and 5 bases from J, with 8 bases between. The CDR3 extends over 14 amino acids.

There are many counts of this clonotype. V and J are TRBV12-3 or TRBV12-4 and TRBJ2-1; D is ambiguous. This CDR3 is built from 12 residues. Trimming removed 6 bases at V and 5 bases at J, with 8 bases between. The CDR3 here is CASSPFNNEQFF. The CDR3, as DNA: TGTGCCAGCAGCCCGTTCAACAATGAGCAGTTCTTC.

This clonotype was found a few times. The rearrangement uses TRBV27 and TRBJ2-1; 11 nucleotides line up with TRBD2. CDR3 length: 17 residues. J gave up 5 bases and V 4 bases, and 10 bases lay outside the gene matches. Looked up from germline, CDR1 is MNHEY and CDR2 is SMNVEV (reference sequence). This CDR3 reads CASSSPGLAGIDNEQFF. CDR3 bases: TGTGCCAGCAGTTCCCCAGGACTAGCGGGCATCGACAATGAGCAGTTCTTC.

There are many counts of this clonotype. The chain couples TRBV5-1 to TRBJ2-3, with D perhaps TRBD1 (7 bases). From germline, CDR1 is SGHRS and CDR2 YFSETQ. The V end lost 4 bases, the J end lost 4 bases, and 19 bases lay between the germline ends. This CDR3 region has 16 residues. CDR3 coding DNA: TGCGCCAGCAGCCCCCCGGGGCAGGGGGACTCAGATACGCAGTATTTT. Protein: CASSPPGQGDSDTQYF.

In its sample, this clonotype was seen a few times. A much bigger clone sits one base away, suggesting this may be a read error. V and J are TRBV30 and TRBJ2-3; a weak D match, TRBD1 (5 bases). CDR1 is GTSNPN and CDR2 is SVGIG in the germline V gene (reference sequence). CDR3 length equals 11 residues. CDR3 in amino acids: CAWTSGLTQCF. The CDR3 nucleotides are TGTGCCTGGACGTCAGGGTTGACGCAGTGTTTT.